The sequence of this TCR beta chain was determined in a study of T cells in Graves' hyperthyroidism and ophthalmopathy. RNA transcripts yielded amplified TCR beta CDR3 regions. The primer set for the first-round RT-PCR of the TCR CDR3 was HTBI. Using its own MiXCR run on the multiplex PCR reads, TCRdb lists one record per CDR3 protein. This table has approximately 590,000 distinct CDR3 sequences, more than 45% appearing once. The authors deemed Graves' hyperthyroidism stable absent ophthalmopathy progression within 18 months. The CDR3 totals 11 residues. Trimming cost V 8 bases and J 2 bases, with 6 bases left between them. CDR1 MGHDK and CDR2 SYGVNS come from the germline V gene. Study observations and caveats: Within blood appeared most thyroid clonotypes that had expanded above 0.001. In the analysis, a 13 V-J model separated ophthalmopathy from stable hyperthyroidism.

As concerns this clonotype: Its antigen is as yet unknown.

What was sequenced was peripheral blood or thyroid tissue (not recorded which). This TCR was sampled from a woman younger than 30 with Graves' hyperthyroidism. The chain recombines TRBV25-1 with TRBJ1-2; D not resolved. CDR3: CASQQNYGYTF. The CDR3 bases are TGTGCCAGCCAACAGAACTATGGCTACACCTTC.